This T cell receptor beta chain was captured in a study of T cells after yellow fever vaccination. In the study overall: Any fraction with a low cell number was prepared using SMART-Seq v4 Ultra Low Input.

Study-wide points: Clones from primary vaccination mostly reappeared after the booster (over 95% CD4, just over 85% CD8). Repertoires sorted by FACS could include abundant clonotypes that are contaminants from the bulk population.

Generation of TCR cDNA used 5'RACE template switching (which added a universal primer site and UMIs). TCRdb redid the calling of the 5' RACE reads with MiXCR, one entry per CDR3 protein. The data hold over 300,000 distinct CDR3 sequences, with about 4% observed a single time. Concerning this clonotype: Its antigen is unknown.

The TCR originated in a man aged 18 to 29 who received the YFV17D yellow fever vaccine. Here the sequenced sample was PBMCs, taken 5 days after the yellow fever booster vaccination.

CDR3 in amino acids: CASSLGGKYSGNTIYF. In DNA, the CDR3 is TGTGCCAGCAGCTTGGGGGGGAAATACTCTGGAAACACCATATATTTT. This chain uses TRBV7-8 with TRBJ1-3; D may be TRBD1 (5 bases). Germline CDR1 and CDR2: SGHVS and FQNEAQ. V was trimmed by 3 bases and J by 0 bases, leaving 12 bases between them. The CDR3 is 16 amino acids.